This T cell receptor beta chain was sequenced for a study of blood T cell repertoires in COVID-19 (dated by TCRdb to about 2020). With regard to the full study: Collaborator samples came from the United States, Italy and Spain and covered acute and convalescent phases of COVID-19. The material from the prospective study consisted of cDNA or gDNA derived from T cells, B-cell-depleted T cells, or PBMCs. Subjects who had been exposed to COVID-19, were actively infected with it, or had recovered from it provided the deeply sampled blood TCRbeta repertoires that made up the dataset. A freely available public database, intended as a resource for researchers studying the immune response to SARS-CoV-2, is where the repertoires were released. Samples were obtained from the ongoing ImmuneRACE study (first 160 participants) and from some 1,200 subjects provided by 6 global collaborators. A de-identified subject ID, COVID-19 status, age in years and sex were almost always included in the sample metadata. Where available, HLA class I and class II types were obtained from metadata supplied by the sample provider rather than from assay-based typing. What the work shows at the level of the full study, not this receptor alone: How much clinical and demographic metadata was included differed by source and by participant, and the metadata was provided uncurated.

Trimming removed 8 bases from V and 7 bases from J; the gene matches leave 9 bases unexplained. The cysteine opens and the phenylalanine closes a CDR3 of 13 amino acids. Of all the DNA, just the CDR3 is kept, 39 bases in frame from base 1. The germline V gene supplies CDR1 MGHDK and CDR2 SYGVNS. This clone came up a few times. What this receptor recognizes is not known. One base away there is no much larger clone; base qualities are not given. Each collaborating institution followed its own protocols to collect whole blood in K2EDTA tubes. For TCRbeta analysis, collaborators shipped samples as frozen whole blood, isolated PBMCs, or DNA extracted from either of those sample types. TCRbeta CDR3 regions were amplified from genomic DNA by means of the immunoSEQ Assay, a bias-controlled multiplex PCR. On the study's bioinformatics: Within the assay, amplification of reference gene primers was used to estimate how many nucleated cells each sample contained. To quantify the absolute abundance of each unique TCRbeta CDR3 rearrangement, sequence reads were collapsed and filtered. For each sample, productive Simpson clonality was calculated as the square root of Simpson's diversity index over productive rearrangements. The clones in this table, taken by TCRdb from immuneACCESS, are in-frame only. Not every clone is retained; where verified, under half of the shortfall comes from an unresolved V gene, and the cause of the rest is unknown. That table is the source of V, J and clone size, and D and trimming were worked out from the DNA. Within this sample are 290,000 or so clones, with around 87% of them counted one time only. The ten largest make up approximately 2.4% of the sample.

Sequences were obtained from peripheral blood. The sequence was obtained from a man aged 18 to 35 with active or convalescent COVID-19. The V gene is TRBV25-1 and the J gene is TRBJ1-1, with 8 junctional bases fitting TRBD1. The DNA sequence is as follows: TGTGCCAGCTCACCGGGACAGGCGAATGAAGCTTTCTTT. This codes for CASSPGQANEAFF.